Below, one T cell receptor (beta chain) is given with its context. This clonotype was picked up a small number of times. What this receptor recognizes is not known. No base quality information exists; no much larger clone differs at one position. The donors were some 36 Caucasian individuals from Russia, aged roughly 6 to 90 years, who were systemically healthy. Approximately 11 milliliters of peripheral blood were drawn from each donor into EDTA-treated Vacutainer tubes. Ficoll-Paque density-gradient centrifugation was used to isolate PBMCs, with at least 7 million per sample. Total RNA, at least 5 micrograms per sample, was extracted from PBMCs with Trizol reagent. For every donor, flow cytometry on a PBMC aliquot measured the percentage of naive CD45RAhigh/CD27high T cells. The sample is drawn from a study of blood T cells in healthy people across ages (dated by TCRdb to the mid-2010s). Notes on the research overall: Template switching captured roughly one uniquely barcoded TCR beta cDNA molecule per two T cells in model experiments. To avoid experimental bias, donors of different ages were distributed randomly across sequencing lanes. Using deep sequencing normalized with unique cDNA molecular identifiers, the study measured how TCR beta repertoire diversity changes with age. Two additional independent replicas of 1 million unique cDNA reads from the same blood draw were analyzed for two donors (one aged 18 to 30 and one aged 80 or older). The donors were divided into four age groups: young (average approximately 16 years), middle-aged (over 35), aged (about 61) and long-lived (around 87). General conclusions and limits of the study: Compared with the aged group, more naive CD4+ T cells, fewer expanded clones and increased TCR diversity were shown by the long-lived group, suggesting age selection. Total diversity estimates from one million sequenced T cells were considered lower bounds and underestimates. Because the CMV infection status of the donors was unknown, age-related changes in expanded clonotypes may potentially have been confounded. As age increased, observed TCR beta diversity per million T cells dropped in a roughly linear way, and a significant reduction was already evident by age 40. A strong correlation was found between observed TCR beta diversity and the percentage of naive T cells measured by flow cytometry. Since profiling was done on bulk unsorted PBMCs, naive and antigen-experienced compartments could not be conclusively compared.

The library was produced with 5' RACE. TCRdb names Illumina HiSeq 2500 as the instrument used. A second PCR of about 7 to 12 cycles was run with a J-beta primer mix and a sample-barcoded 5' primer. A unique molecular identifier was introduced onto each TCR beta cDNA molecule by a template-switch 5' adaptor carrying 12 random nucleotides. Each sample yielded at least 2.5 million CDR3-containing paired-end reads. First-strand cDNA was synthesized from all RNA with the Mint cDNA synthesis kit, primed by a TRBC-specific oligonucleotide. After uracil-DNA glycosylase treatment, a first 18-cycle PCR used universal primers M1SS and BC2_uni_R on all cDNA. Regarding the original processing steps: For normalization, 1 million high-quality reads were randomly selected from each sample, with every read carrying a distinct molecular identifier. Reads sharing molecular identifiers were discarded rather than binned into consensus sequences. MiTCR, with a Q25 quality threshold and the strictest error-elimination algorithm, was used for CDR3 identification, clonotype clustering and error correction. A nonparametric unseen species model using Euler transformation provided a lower-bound estimate of total TCR beta diversity. TCRdb redid the processing of the public reads, applying fastp at Q25 and MiXCR, and retained in-frame beta chains. For every CDR3 protein sequence, its rows merge into one entry that carries the most common genes and DNA. The V and J calls follow TCRdb's processing rather than the paper's. Counted in this sample were 1,500,000 or so distinct CDR3 sequences; roughly 59% of them appeared once. The ten largest account for under 8.5% of the sample.

At the junction V is shortened by 1 base and J by 5 bases; bases outside the gene matches: 5. Per the germline V gene, SGDLS is the CDR1 and YYNGEE is the CDR2. From the cysteine through the phenylalanine, the CDR3 covers 14 amino acids. Only the CDR3 portion is preserved as DNA: 42 bases, with reading frame beginning at the first base. Sequenced sample: blood. Recombination joined TRBV9 with TRBJ2-5; 7 bases in between match TRBD2. The receptor was derived from a man aged 18 to 29 in good health. In nucleotide form, the sequence is TGTGCCAGCAGCGTAACAAGCGGGGCGGAGACCCAGTACTTC. Protein translation: CASSVTSGAETQYF.